This TCR beta chain was sequenced for a study of regulatory T cells in long-lasting Graves disease. There are a few counts of this clonotype. The target antigen is unknown. CDR3 length: 15 amino acids. V lost 5 bases to trimming and J lost 5 bases; unmatched junction nucleotides: 12. CDR1 is SGDLS and CDR2 is YYNGEE in the germline V gene. Construction of TCR beta libraries relied on iRepertoire HTBI primers and on Arm-PCR targeting CDR3 regions. TCRdb passed the multiplex PCR reads through MiXCR, listing each CDR3 protein once. The sample records fewer than 450,000 distinct CDR3 sequences, less than 25% being singletons. General observations from the study: Persistent Graves' patients showed less TCR diversity than newly diagnosed patients showed. Blood alone, not thyroid tissue, was studied. It was in persistent disease that TRBV28, TRBJ1-2 and TRBJ2-5 were favored.

Documented time point: persistent/refractory GD, antithyroid drugs over 5 years with positive TRAb. Making the TCR library involved RNA that had been extracted from PBMCs. This sequence originates from a female donor with Graves disease. The J gene is TRBJ2-7, the V gene TRBV9; 8 bases agree with TRBD2. The source material was peripheral blood mononuclear cells (PBMCs), sampled when the disease was refractory, from a patient treated with antithyroid drugs. CDR3 DNA: TGTGCCAGCAGTGTTTCAGCGGGAGTAATCCACGAGCAGTACTTC. Its protein is CASSVSAGVIHEQYF.